The rows below give T cell receptor beta chains drawn from one sample of a study of T cell repertoires in cytomegalovirus infection. One entry per CDR3 protein results from TCRdb running MiXCR on the reads. The sample has approximately 180,000 distinct CDR3 sequences, roughly 19% seen once. Material: PBMCs. These receptors all stem from a human donor in good health (CMV status not recorded). Some clones in this sample may be carry-over from other donors' samples. The CDR3 runs from the conserved cysteine through the conserved F or W. The D gene is left open where the match is weak. A clone size is listed for some rows: how often the clone was seen (once, few, many), or a class if it is expanded.

d_call clone_size j_call v_call cdr3_nt cdr3_aa
- - TRBJ2-5 TRBV7-3 TGTGCCAGCAGCTTAGGGAGTGATCAGACCCAGTACTTC CASSLGSDQTQYF
- - TRBJ2-7 TRBV28 TGTACCAGCAGCCCTCATACAGGAGCAGACTACGAGCAGTACTTC CTSSPHTGADYEQYF
TRBD2 many TRBJ2-1 TRBV7-2 TGTGCCAGCAACCTGGACAGGGTGGGGACTAGCGGTGAGCAGTTCTTC CASNLDRVGTSGEQFF
- - TRBJ2-1 TRBV28 TGTGCCAGCAGTCCACGCGGGGGCCTCTCCTACAATGAGCAGTTCTTC CASSPRGGLSYNEQFF
- few TRBJ2-7 TRBV3-1 TGTGCCAGCAGCCCGCCCGGGAACTACGAGCAGTACTTC CASSPPGNYEQYF
- - TRBJ1-1 TRBV6-1 TGTGCCAGCAGTGAACTCCCCCCTGGTGAGGTATTAGTCACTGAAGCTTTCTTT CASSELPPGEVLVTEAFF
- many TRBJ2-1 TRBV19 TGTGCCAGTAGACCCCATGGCGGCCAAGAAAATGAGCAGTTCTTC CASRPHGGQENEQFF
- - TRBJ2-3 TRBV5-1 TGCGCCAGCAGCTCCACCCTTGGTGCGGATACGCAGTATTTT CASSSTLGADTQYF
- - TRBJ2-7 TRBV7-6 TGTGCCAGCAGCGAGGGGCCGGGAAGGCCCTACGAGCAGTACTTC CASSEGPGRPYEQYF
- - TRBJ1-1 TRBV7-2 TGTGCCAGCAGCCCCTCTGGGGGGGCGTTCATGAACACTGAAGCTTTCTTT CASSPSGGAFMNTEAFF
TRBD1 many TRBJ1-1 TRBV12-5 TGTGCTAGTGGTTTGGTACAGGGGGACACTGAAGCTTTCTTT CASGLVQGDTEAFF
TRBD1 - TRBJ2-4 TRBV20-1 TGCAGTGCGCCGGACAGGAAGGCCAAAAACATTCAGTACTTC CSAPDRKAKNIQYF
TRBD2 many TRBJ2-5 TRBV7-8 TGTGCCAGCAGCTTAGAAGGGACTAGCTGGCAGACCCAGTACTTC CASSLEGTSWQTQYF
TRBD1 - TRBJ1-2 TRBV15 TGTGCCACCAGCAGAGATCTTGGGGACAGGGGGTCCCGCTACACCTTC CATSRDLGDRGSRYTF
- - TRBJ2-2 TRBV7-9 TGTGCCAGCAGCTCGGACGGGGCGGGGAGCACCGGGGAGCTGTTTTTT CASSSDGAGSTGELFF
- many TRBJ2-7 TRBV6-2/TRBV6-3 TGTGCCAGCACTGGTATAGAAGGGCCAGGAGAGCAGTACTTC CASTGIEGPGEQYF
- few TRBJ2-5 TRBV7-2 TGTGCCAGCAGCTTAAGTCTGGGGAGTGAGACCCAGTACTTC CASSLSLGSETQYF
TRBD1 few TRBJ2-4 TRBV20-1 TGCAGTGCTAGTGGGACAGGGTATAACATTCAGTACTTC CSASGTGYNIQYF
TRBD1 few TRBJ1-2 TRBV7-2 TGTGCCAGCAGCTTAGTAACAGGGGGCGATGGCTACACCTTC CASSLVTGGDGYTF
- many TRBJ2-3 TRBV29-1 TGCAGCGGTCTAGGACAGATGGCAGATACGCAGTATTTT CSGLGQMADTQYF
- - TRBJ2-1 TRBV7-2 TGTGCCAGCAGCTCATCACAGAGCTCCTACAATGAGCAGTTCTTC CASSSSQSSYNEQFF
- few TRBJ2-3 TRBV7-3 TGTGCCAGCAGCTTAGTCGCCAGGACCACAGATACGCAGTATTTT CASSLVARTTDTQYF
- - TRBJ1-1 TRBV11-3 TGTGCCAGCAGTCCATCCAGGGGAAAGACTGAAGCTTTCTTT CASSPSRGKTEAFF
- - TRBJ1-6 TRBV6-5 TGTGCCAGCAGTGGGTCACTTGGATCACCCCTCCACTTT CASSGSLGSPLHF
TRBD2 - TRBJ2-7 TRBV4-2 TGTGCCAGCAGCCAACTGCAGCGGGGCTACGAGCAGTACTTC CASSQLQRGYEQYF
- few TRBJ2-7 TRBV4-2 TGTGCCAGCAGCCAACCCGATAGGGGCAGCTCCTACGAGCAGTACTTC CASSQPDRGSSYEQYF
TRBD2 few TRBJ2-1 TRBV11-2 TGTGCCAGCAGCTTGTCTCTAGCGGGCCCCTCCTACAATGAGCAGTTCTTC CASSLSLAGPSYNEQFF
- - TRBJ1-2 TRBV7-3 TGTGCCAGCAGCTTAACGGCCAGGGACGGCTACACCTTC CASSLTARDGYTF
- - TRBJ2-7 TRBV20-1 TGCAGTGCTGAGGGGACATCGTACGAGCAGTACTTC CSAEGTSYEQYF
- - TRBJ2-1 TRBV18 TGTGCCAGCTCACCCAGGACGGCGACCTACAATGAGCAGTTCTTC CASSPRTATYNEQFF
- many TRBJ1-1 TRBV5-4 TGTGCCAGCAGCTTTCAGGAGTTCGGTGAAGCTTTCTTT CASSFQEFGEAFF
TRBD2 few TRBJ2-1 TRBV20-1 TGCAGTGCTAGTTCCGGGACTAGTTCCTACAATGAGCAGTTCTTC CSASSGTSSYNEQFF
- few TRBJ2-7 TRBV19 TGTGCCAGTAGTATCGCGGGGTTTTCCTACGAGCAGTACTTC CASSIAGFSYEQYF
- - TRBJ2-1 TRBV23-1 TGCGCCAGCAGACAATCCGCCAGGGATAAGAAATACAATGAGCAGTTCTTC CASRQSARDKKYNEQFF
- many TRBJ2-5 TRBV11-3 TGTGCCAGCAGCAGAGGGCCCAAGGGGACCCAGTACTTC CASSRGPKGTQYF
- - TRBJ2-3 TRBV28 TGTGCCAGCAACCTCCCAGATGGAGATACGCAGTATTTT CASNLPDGDTQYF
TRBD1 - TRBJ1-4 TRBV29-1 TGCAGCGTTGAAGATTGGGGAGCAGGGACAGGGAACGAAAAACTGTTTTTT CSVEDWGAGTGNEKLFF
- few TRBJ1-1 TRBV28 TGTGCCAGCAGGACCGCAGGGGAGGCTGAAGCTTTCTTT CASRTAGEAEAFF
- - TRBJ1-2 TRBV12-3/TRBV12-4 TGTGCCAGCAGTTTGAGGGGTGGCTACACCTTC CASSLRGGYTF
TRBD2 many TRBJ2-7 TRBV7-8 TGTGCCAGCAGCTTATCCGCCGGGACTAGCGGGAGACCCTACGAGCAGTACTTC CASSLSAGTSGRPYEQYF
- many TRBJ1-6 TRBV7-2 TGTGCCGGCAGCCCCGAGGACGGGGGGGGCCCCCTCCACTTT CAGSPEDGGGPLHF
TRBD2 few TRBJ2-3 TRBV4-1 TGCGCCAGCAGCCAAGAAAGCGCTAGCGGGGGACCAACTAGCACAGATACGCAGTATTTT CASSQESASGGPTSTDTQYF
- - TRBJ2-3 TRBV6-5 TGTGCCAGCAGTTACTCGAGATCAACAGATACGCAGTATTTT CASSYSRSTDTQYF
- - TRBJ2-5 TRBV12-3/TRBV12-4 TGTGCCAGCAGTTCATTGTGGACCCAGTACTTC CASSSLWTQYF
- - TRBJ2-2 TRBV7-4 TGTGCCAGCAGCTTAGCGGTGATGGGTTATACCGGGGAGCTGTTTTTT CASSLAVMGYTGELFF
- few TRBJ1-1 TRBV20-1 TGCAGTGCTAGTGAACAGAACACTGAAGCTTTCTTT CSASEQNTEAFF
TRBD1 few TRBJ2-4 TRBV6-5 TGTGCCAGCAGTCCCTGGGACAGGGCGTCGAAAAACATTCAGTACTTC CASSPWDRASKNIQYF
TRBD1 few TRBJ1-1 TRBV6-6 TGTGCCAGCAGTTACTCGGGACAGGGGGCGGAAGCTTTCTTT CASSYSGQGAEAFF
TRBD1 - TRBJ1-2 TRBV19 TGTGCCAGTAGTCTCCAGGGGGCTCGGGGCTACACCTTC CASSLQGARGYTF
TRBD2 few TRBJ2-5 TRBV7-3 TGTGCCAGCAGCTCGACTAGCGGCCCTAAAGAGACCCAGTACTTC CASSSTSGPKETQYF
- many TRBJ2-5 TRBV7-2 TGTGCCAGCAGCTCGGGGGGCAACCAAGAGACCCAGTACTTC CASSSGGNQETQYF
- - TRBJ2-6 TRBV15 TGTGCCACCAGCAGGAGAGGCAACGTCCTGACTTTC CATSRRGNVLTF
TRBD1 few TRBJ1-2 TRBV7-3 TGTGCCAGCAGCTCAGGACAGGGGGCGGCCTATGGCTACACCTTC CASSSGQGAAYGYTF
TRBD1 few TRBJ1-1 TRBV2 TGTGCCAGCAGCGAACAGGGGTTTACCATGAACACTGAAGCTTTCTTT CASSEQGFTMNTEAFF
TRBD2 - TRBJ2-3 TRBV20-1 TGCAGTGCTCCTGGACTAGCGGCGGGATCAGATACGCAGTATTTT CSAPGLAAGSDTQYF